This entry concerns a single T cell receptor (beta chain). Its antigen is unidentified. This entry is derived from a study of T cell responses to AZD1222 COVID-19 vaccine. Study-level points and caveats: Females made up more of the donors, who were largely white British, and clonal diversity may have come out too low.

The CDR3 runs 13 residues. The germline V gene has CDR1 MNHEY and CDR2 SVGEGT. Trimming took off 0 bases at V and 8 bases at J, with 10 bases between the two ends. Timing groups of about 4 and about 12 weeks for second doses were pooled. Data came from immunoSEQ multiplex PCR; TCRdb stores just in-frame clones and leaves some out. This sample carries nearly 110,000 clones, roughly nine tenths of them seen once, and the ten largest clones take around 4.5%. The chain carries TRBV6-2 or TRBV6-3 and TRBJ1-1; D may be TRBD1 (6 bases). The sample here was peripheral blood, taken 28 days after the second AZD1222 dose. The TCR comes from an adult who received the AZD1222 COVID-19 vaccine. Here the CDR3 reads CASSYSGQREAFF. The CDR3 coding sequence is TGTGCCAGCAGTTACTCCGGACAGAGGGAAGCTTTCTTT.